Presented here are 3 T cell receptor beta chains from one specimen sequenced in a study of blood T cell repertoires in COVID-19. Clones were sequenced by immunoSEQ multiplex PCR, and TCRdb holds only the in-frame ones, with some missing. The sample lists roughly 410,000 clones; 89% were seen once. What was sequenced was peripheral blood. The receptors stem from a woman between 40 and 55 years old with COVID-19, enrolled during active disease.

The gene calls are TRBV28 and TRBJ1-2; 10 bases map to TRBD1. Germline V CDR1 and CDR2: MDHEN, SYDVKM. After removal of 6 bases from V and 4 bases from J, the junction contained 8 bases not matched to a gene. The CDR3 is made up of 15 amino acids. The CDR3 here is CASSQTGGAVYGYTF. The CDR3 bases are TGTGCCAGCAGCCAGACAGGGGGCGCCGTCTATGGCTACACCTTC.

V is TRBV25-1 and J is TRBJ1-2; TRBD1 is a possible D gene (5 bases). The CDR3 covers 14 residues. The germline V gene encodes CDR1 MGHDK and CDR2 SYGVNS. The V gene lost 5 bases and the J gene lost 6 bases, with 16 bases spanning the gap. The CDR3: CASSSTWEGNGYTF. The CDR3 bases are TGTGCCAGCAGTAGCACATGGGAGGGGAATGGCTACACCTTC.

V is TRBV27 and J is TRBJ2-7; D perhaps matches TRBD1 (6 bases). The CDR3 consists of 15 residues. In germline, CDR1 is MNHEY, CDR2 SMNVEV (reference sequence). The V end was cut by 5 bases, the J end by 4 bases, with 18 bases between. CDR3 bases: TGTGCCAGCAGTCTTACTCCGGGACACCTTTACGAGCAGTACTTC. It yields the protein CASSLTPGHLYEQYF.